This T cell receptor beta chain is drawn from a study of cytomegalovirus exposure and HLA in healthy donors. Study observations and caveats: In an earlier analysis, in fewer than 700 donors, most V segments appeared productive either ~87% or ~30% of the time. Investigators reported about 160 TCR beta chains as tied to cytomegalovirus. Later analysis associated a missense DCLRE1C variant with TCR beta V- and J-gene trimming.

Amplification used 60 Vbeta primers and 13 Jbeta primers. Using immunoSEQ multiplex PCR, the repertoire was profiled, and TCRdb retains in-frame clones only, with some absent. The data show 100,000 or so clones, around 75% seen once. As regards this clone: Its antigen is unknown.

The CDR3 runs to 16 residues. CDR1 is SGHNT, CDR2 YENEEA, per germline. V lost 5 bases, J lost 7 bases, and 20 bases lay in between. This sequence was found in a man in his forties in good health and CMV-seronegative. Sequencing was done on a sample of PBMCs. The chain combines TRBV11-3 with TRBJ1-4, with a tentative D call TRBD1 (6 bases). CDR3 bases: TGTGCCAGCAGCCCTTGGGGGCTTCGCTTGGTTGAAAAACTGTTTTTT. It is translated as CASSPWGLRLVEKLFF.